Included here is one T cell receptor beta chain sequence, with context. Its target is not known. The data derive from a study of blood T cells in healthy people across ages. Notes on the study in general: Older age went with lower TCR beta diversity per million T cells, in a roughly linear way. There was no known CMV status for donors, so expanded clonotype changes were possibly confounded. Naive CD4+ cell counts and diversity both ran higher in long-lived than in aged donors.

A second PCR of 7 to 11 cycles used a sample-barcoded 5' primer and a J-beta primer mix. A single record per CDR3 protein comes from TCRdb applying MiXCR to the 5' RACE reads. The repertoire consists of roughly 2 million distinct CDR3 sequences, with around half occurring once and the leading ten covering more than 2%. The germline V gene has CDR1 SGHAT and CDR2 FQNNGV. This CDR3 region has 16 residues. The TCR originated in a woman in her forties in good health. The material sequenced was blood. The chain employs TRBV11-2 and TRBJ2-7; 11 bases line up with TRBD2. TRBJ2-5 explains the end of the DNA better; the J call may be wrong. CDR3 nucleotides: TGTGCCAGCAGCCCATTAGGGACTAGCGGAAAAGAGACCCAGTACTTC. Its protein is CASSPLGTSGKETQYF.